A selection of T cell receptor beta chains follows, all from one sample in a study of CD8+ T cells in alopecia areata. Repertoires were generated with immunoSEQ multiplex PCR, while TCRdb's copy carries only in-frame clones and drops some. The sample includes about 110,000 clones, 50% to 70% of them seen just once. Material for sequencing was NKG2D-low CD8+ T cells sorted from blood. The origin of the receptors is a human donor with alopecia areata. Both conserved end residues are part of each CDR3. The D gene is left open where the match is weak. Size is stated for part of the rows, as once, few or many counts, or as a class when the clone is expanded.

TRBJ2-7 | TRBD2 | TRBV2 | few | TGTGCCAGCCCAGGACTAGTTGGCGAGCAGTACTTC | CASPGLVGEQYF
TRBJ2-7 | NA | TRBV14 | NA | TGTGCCAGCAGTCCTTCGGGGTTTGCCTACGAGCAGTACTTC | CASSPSGFAYEQYF
TRBJ2-7 | NA | TRBV7-9 | few | TGTGCCAGCACCCCAGGGGGGGTACACTACGAGCAGTACTTC | CASTPGGVHYEQYF
TRBJ2-5 | TRBD1 | TRBV28 | NA | TGTGCCAGCAGTTCCGGACAGGGGGAAGAGACCCAGTACTTC | CASSSGQGEETQYF
TRBJ2-7 | TRBD2 | TRBV28 | NA | TGTGCCAGCAGTCTAGCGGGAGGCGAGGAGCAGTACTTC | CASSLAGGEEQYF
TRBJ1-2 | NA | TRBV2 | few | TGTGCCAGCAGTGACTGGGGGCCAGGAGGCTACACCTTC | CASSDWGPGGYTF
TRBJ2-1 | NA | TRBV5-1 | NA | TGCGCCAGCCGCACCAGCGATAATGAGCAGTTCTTC | CASRTSDNEQFF
TRBJ2-1 | NA | TRBV5-1 | NA | TGCGCCAGCAGCGGATACAGCGAGTCCTCCTACAATGAGCAGTTCTTC | CASSGYSESSYNEQFF
TRBJ2-1 | NA | TRBV6-5 | NA | TGTGCCAGCAGTTATGGCCCCGGCGAGGGGGGCAATGAGCAGTTCTTC | CASSYGPGEGGNEQFF
TRBJ1-2 | NA | TRBV4-1 | NA | TGCGCCAGCAGCCAATCAGCGGATGGCTACACCTTC | CASSQSADGYTF
TRBJ2-5 | NA | TRBV5-1 | NA | TGCGCCAGCAGCTTCCCACAGGGTAGGGAGACCCAGTACTTC | CASSFPQGRETQYF
TRBJ2-1 | TRBD2 | TRBV19 | NA | TGTGCCAGTAGTATCGGGACTAGCGGTCCCTGGGGTGAGCAGTTCTTC | CASSIGTSGPWGEQFF
TRBJ2-1 | NA | TRBV7-9 | few | TGTGCCAGCAGCTTAGTCCAGGGGTTCCACAATGAGCAGTTCTTC | CASSLVQGFHNEQFF
TRBJ1-2 | NA | TRBV2 | NA | TGTGCCAGCAGTGGGCGCACCTATGGCTACACCTTC | CASSGRTYGYTF
TRBJ2-1 | NA | TRBV11-2 | once | TGTGCCAGCAGCTTAGTAAGGGCCGGCTGGAATGAGCAGTTCTTC | CASSLVRAGWNEQFF
TRBJ2-1 | NA | TRBV19 | once | TGTGCCAGTAGTCTAGGCGGGCACAATGAGCAGTTCTTC | CASSLGGHNEQFF
TRBJ2-1 | NA | TRBV5-1 | NA | TGCGCCAGCAGCGCCCTAGAGGGGTCCGGAGTAGATGAGCAGTTCTTC | CASSALEGSGVDEQFF
TRBJ2-5 | NA | TRBV7-2 | NA | TGTGCCAGCAGTATAACAGATACCCAAGAGACCCAGTACTTC | CASSITDTQETQYF
TRBJ2-2 | NA | TRBV14 | NA | TGTGCCAGCAGCCCCTGGACTACCTTCAGCGGGGAGCTGTTTTTT | CASSPWTTFSGELFF
TRBJ1-2 | NA | TRBV5-4 | NA | TGTGCCAGCAGCTTTTCCGCAAGACAGCACTATGGCTACACCTTC | CASSFSARQHYGYTF
TRBJ2-7 | NA | TRBV14 | NA | TGTGCCAGCAGCCAAGATAGGCCGCAGTACTTC | CASSQDRPQYF
TRBJ2-3 | NA | TRBV5-1 | NA | TGCGCCAGCAGCCCAATACGCGGGATTCAGACGCAGTATTTT | CASSPIRGIQTQYF
TRBJ2-1 | NA | TRBV30 | NA | TGTGCCTGGATTATGGGCAATGAGCAGTTCTTC | CAWIMGNEQFF
TRBJ2-7 | TRBD2 | TRBV6-5 | NA | TGTGCCAGCAGCGGGGGACTAGCGAACTACGAGCAGTACTTC | CASSGGLANYEQYF
TRBJ2-5 | TRBD1 | TRBV5-1 | NA | TGCGCCAGCAGCCCCTGGACAGGGTCGTACCAAGAGACCCAGTACTTC | CASSPWTGSYQETQYF
TRBJ2-2 | NA | TRBV14 | NA | TGTGCCAGCAGCCAAGCCATGACCCTGACCGGGGAGCTGTTTTTT | CASSQAMTLTGELFF
TRBJ2-7 | NA | TRBV6-1 | NA | TGTGCCAGCAGTGAACAGCGGGTCTACGAGCAGTACTTC | CASSEQRVYEQYF
TRBJ1-4 | NA | TRBV28 | NA | TGTGCCAGCAGTTCTCAGGACATAGCTAATGAAAAACTGTTTTTT | CASSSQDIANEKLFF
TRBJ2-7 | NA | TRBV7-3 | NA | TGTGCCAGCAGCTTCACTCTGGGACACGAGCAGTACTTC | CASSFTLGHEQYF
TRBJ2-6 | TRBD1 | TRBV7-2 | NA | TGTGCCAGCAGCTCCCTGACAGGGGCAATGGGAGGGGCCAACGTCCTGACTTTC | CASSSLTGAMGGANVLTF
TRBJ2-1 | NA | TRBV5-1 | NA | TGCGCCAGCAGCGTACGGACACTTTACAATGAGCAGTTCTTC | CASSVRTLYNEQFF
TRBJ2-1 | NA | TRBV4-2 | once | TGTGCCAGCAGCCATCCATTGGGGGACCACAATGAGCAGTTCTTC | CASSHPLGDHNEQFF
TRBJ2-1 | TRBD1 | TRBV5-6 | few | TGTGCCAGCAGCGAAAGGACAGGGTGGAATGAGCAGTTCTTC | CASSERTGWNEQFF
TRBJ1-1 | TRBD1 | TRBV5-1 | few | TGCGCCAGCAGCTTGGGACAGGGGGGCACTGAAGCTTTCTTT | CASSLGQGGTEAFF
TRBJ2-7 | NA | TRBV29-1 | NA | TGCAGCGTGAGTAGTGAAAACGGAGGACAAGAGCAGTACTTC | CSVSSENGGQEQYF
TRBJ2-7 | TRBD2 | TRBV10-3 | NA | TGTGCCATCAGTGATCGTGGACTAGCTCTCTACGAGCAGTACTTC | CAISDRGLALYEQYF
TRBJ1-1 | NA | TRBV12-5 | NA | TGTGCTAGTGGTTTGTACGGGCACACTGAAGCTTTCTTT | CASGLYGHTEAFF
TRBJ1-1 | NA | TRBV13 | once | TGTGCCAGCAGCCTATGGCTATCCACGCCTGAAGCTTTCTTT | CASSLWLSTPEAFF
TRBJ1-1 | TRBD1 | TRBV7-9 | NA | TGTGCCAGCAGCTTTGACAGGGCTAACACTGAAGCTTTCTTT | CASSFDRANTEAFF
TRBJ2-3 | NA | TRBV28 | NA | TGTGCCAGCAGTCTATTCGTAACAGATACGCAGTATTTT | CASSLFVTDTQYF
TRBJ1-2 | NA | TRBV27 | NA | TGTGCCAGCGGCTCTCATCAGGGAGAAGGCTACACCTTC | CASGSHQGEGYTF
TRBJ2-1 | NA | TRBV2 | NA | TGTGCCAGCATCGACGGTAATGAGCAGTTCTTC | CASIDGNEQFF
TRBJ2-1 | NA | TRBV4-1 | NA | TGCGCCAGCAGCCACCTACCTCCGGACTATTCTTACAATGAGCAGTTCTTC | CASSHLPPDYSYNEQFF
TRBJ2-3 | NA | TRBV11-1 | NA | TGTGCCAGCAGCTTAAAGAGAACTAGCACAGATACGCAGTATTTT | CASSLKRTSTDTQYF
TRBJ2-7 | TRBD1 | TRBV30 | NA | TGTGCCTGGAGTCCATCCGGGACAGGGTACGAGCAGTACTTC | CAWSPSGTGYEQYF
TRBJ1-2 | NA | TRBV13 | few | TGTGCCAGCAGCCCGCAAACAGGCCTCGGCGGCTACACCTTC | CASSPQTGLGGYTF
TRBJ2-1 | TRBD2 | TRBV7-9 | once | TGTGCCAGCAGACTTAGCGGGGGAACCTACAATGAGCAGTTCTTC | CASRLSGGTYNEQFF
TRBJ2-7 | TRBD2 | TRBV27 | NA | TGTGCCATCGGGACTAGCGGGAGAAGCTACTCGGGGGAGCAGTACTTC | CAIGTSGRSYSGEQYF
TRBJ2-7 | TRBD2 | TRBV7-9 | NA | TGTGCCAGCAGCTCGGGACTAGCGGGAGGCAAAAACTACGAGCAGTACTTC | CASSSGLAGGKNYEQYF
TRBJ2-1 | TRBD2 | TRBV27 | NA | TGTGCCAGCAGCCGGGGCGGGAGCTCCTACAATGAGCAGTTCTTC | CASSRGGSSYNEQFF
TRBJ2-7 | NA | TRBV4-1 | NA | TGCGCCAGCAGCCAAGTAGGTCAGGACTACGAGCAGTACTTC | CASSQVGQDYEQYF
TRBJ2-7 | TRBD1 | TRBV11-1 | once | TGTGCCAGCAGTCAGGGGCAGGGGGCCTACGAGCAGTACTTC | CASSQGQGAYEQYF
TRBJ2-5 | TRBD2 | TRBV7-2 | few | TGTGCCACCGGGACTAGCGGGAGGGCAGGTTGGGAGACCCAGTACTTC | CATGTSGRAGWETQYF
TRBJ2-5 | NA | TRBV15 | few | TGTGCCACCAGGGACCTCGGACGACTACTTGGGACCCAGTACTTC | CATRDLGRLLGTQYF